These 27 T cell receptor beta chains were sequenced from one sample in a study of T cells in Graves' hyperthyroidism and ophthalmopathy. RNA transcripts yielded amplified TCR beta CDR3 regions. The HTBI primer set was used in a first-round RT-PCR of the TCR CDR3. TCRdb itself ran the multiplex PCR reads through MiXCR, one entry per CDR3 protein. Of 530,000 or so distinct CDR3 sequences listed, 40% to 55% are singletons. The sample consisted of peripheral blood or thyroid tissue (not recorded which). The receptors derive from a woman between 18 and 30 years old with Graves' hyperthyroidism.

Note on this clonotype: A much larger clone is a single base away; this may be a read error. CDR3 in amino acids: CASSDILRAGDGYTF. The CDR3 region has the DNA TGTGCCAGCAGTGATATCCTAAGGGCAGGGGATGGCTACACCTTC. The rearrangement uses TRBV6-1 and TRBJ1-2; TRBD1 might be the D (6 bases). V was cut by 3 bases and J by 6 bases, with 17 bases left in between. CDR1 and CDR2 (germline): MNHNS, SASEGT. The CDR3 is made up of 15 amino acids.

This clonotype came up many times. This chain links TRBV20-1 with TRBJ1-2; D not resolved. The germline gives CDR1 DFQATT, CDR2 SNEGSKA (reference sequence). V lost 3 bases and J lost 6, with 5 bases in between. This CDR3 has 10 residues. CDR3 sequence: CSARRDGYTF. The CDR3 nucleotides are TGCAGTGCTAGGCGAGATGGCTACACCTTC.

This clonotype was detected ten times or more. In DNA form, the CDR3 reads TGTGCCAGCAGTCTTCTAGCGGGAGAAGGGGAGCTGTTTTTT. Amino acids: CASSLLAGEGELFF. This chain connects TRBV12-3 or TRBV12-4 to TRBJ2-2; 10 positions agree with TRBD2. Trimming removed 5 bases from V and 8 bases from J; junction bases left unmatched: 5. The CDR3 is 14 residues long.

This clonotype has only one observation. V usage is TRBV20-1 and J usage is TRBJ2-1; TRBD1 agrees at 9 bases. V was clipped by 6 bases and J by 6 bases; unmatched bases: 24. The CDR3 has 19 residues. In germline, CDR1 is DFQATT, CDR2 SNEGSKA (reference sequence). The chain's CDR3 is CSAPKPLATGGGYLNEQFF. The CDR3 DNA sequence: TGCAGTGCCCCCAAACCCCTCGCGACAGGGGGTGGTTATCTCAATGAGCAGTTCTTC.

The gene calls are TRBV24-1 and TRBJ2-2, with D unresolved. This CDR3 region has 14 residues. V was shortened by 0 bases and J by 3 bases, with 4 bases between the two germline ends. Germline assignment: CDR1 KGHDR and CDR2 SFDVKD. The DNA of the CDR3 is TGTGCCACCAGTGATTTGGCCGACACCGGGGAGCTGTTTTTT. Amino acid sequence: CATSDLADTGELFF.

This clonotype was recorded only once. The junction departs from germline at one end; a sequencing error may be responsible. DNA for the CDR3: TGTGCCTGCAGCCCCAGTCCCGCCCCAACTAATGAAAAACTGTTTTTT. Its protein is CACSPSPAPTNEKLFF. The chain has TRBV7-2 and TRBJ1-4; D not certain. The germline V gene encodes CDR1 SGHTA and CDR2 FQGNSA. This CDR3 contains 16 residues.

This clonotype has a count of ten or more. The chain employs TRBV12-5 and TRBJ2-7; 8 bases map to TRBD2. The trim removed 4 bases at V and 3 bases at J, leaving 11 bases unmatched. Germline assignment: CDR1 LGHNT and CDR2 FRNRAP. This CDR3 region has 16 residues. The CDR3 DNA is TGTGCTAGTGGTTCCCGTAGCGGGAAGACGATCTACGAGCAGTACTTC. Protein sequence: CASGSRSGKTIYEQYF. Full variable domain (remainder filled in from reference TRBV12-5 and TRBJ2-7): DARVTQTPRHKVTEMGQEVTMRCQPILGHNTVFWYRQTMMQGLELLAYFRNRAPLDDSGMPKDRFSAEMPDATLATLKIQPSEPRDSAVYFCASGSRSGKTIYEQYFGPGTRLTVT.

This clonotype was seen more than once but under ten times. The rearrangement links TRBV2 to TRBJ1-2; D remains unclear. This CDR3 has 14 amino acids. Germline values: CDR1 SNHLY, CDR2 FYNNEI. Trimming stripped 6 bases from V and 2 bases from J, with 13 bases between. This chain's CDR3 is CASRPDLRNYGYTF. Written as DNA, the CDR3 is TGTGCCAGCAGACCGGACTTACGGAACTATGGCTACACCTTC.

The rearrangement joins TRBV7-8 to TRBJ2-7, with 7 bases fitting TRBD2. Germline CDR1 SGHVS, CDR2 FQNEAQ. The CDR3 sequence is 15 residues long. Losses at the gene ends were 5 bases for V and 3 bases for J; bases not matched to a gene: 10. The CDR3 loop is CASSRGGQRGYEQYF. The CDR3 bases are TGTGCCAGCAGCCGAGGCGGCCAGCGGGGCTACGAGCAGTACTTC.

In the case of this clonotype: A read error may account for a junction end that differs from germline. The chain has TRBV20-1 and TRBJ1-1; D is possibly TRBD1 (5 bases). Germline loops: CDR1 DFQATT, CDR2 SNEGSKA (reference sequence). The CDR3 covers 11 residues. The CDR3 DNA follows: TGCAGTGCTGGAGTAAGGGGACTAGCGGTCTTT. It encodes CSAGVRGLAVF.

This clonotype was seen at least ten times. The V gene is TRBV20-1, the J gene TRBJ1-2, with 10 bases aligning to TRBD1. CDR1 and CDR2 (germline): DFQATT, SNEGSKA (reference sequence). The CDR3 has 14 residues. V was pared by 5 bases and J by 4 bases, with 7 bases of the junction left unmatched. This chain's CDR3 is CSAAPRDRGYGYTF. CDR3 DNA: TGCAGTGCTGCTCCAAGGGACAGGGGCTATGGCTACACCTTC.

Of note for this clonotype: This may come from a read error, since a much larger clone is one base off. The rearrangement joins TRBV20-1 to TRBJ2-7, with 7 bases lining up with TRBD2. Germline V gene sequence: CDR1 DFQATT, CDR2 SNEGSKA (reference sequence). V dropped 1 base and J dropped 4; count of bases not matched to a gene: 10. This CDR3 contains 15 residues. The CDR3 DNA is TGCAGTGCTAGAGGCCCCTCCCTAGCGGTATACGAGCAGTACTTC. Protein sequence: CSARGPSLAVYEQYF.

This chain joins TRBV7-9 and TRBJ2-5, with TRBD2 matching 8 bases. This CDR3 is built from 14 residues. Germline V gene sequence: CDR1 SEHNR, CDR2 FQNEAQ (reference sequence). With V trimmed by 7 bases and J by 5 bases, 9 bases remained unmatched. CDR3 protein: CASTTPGGAETQYF. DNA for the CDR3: TGTGCCAGCACCACGCCGGGGGGGGCTGAGACCCAGTACTTC.

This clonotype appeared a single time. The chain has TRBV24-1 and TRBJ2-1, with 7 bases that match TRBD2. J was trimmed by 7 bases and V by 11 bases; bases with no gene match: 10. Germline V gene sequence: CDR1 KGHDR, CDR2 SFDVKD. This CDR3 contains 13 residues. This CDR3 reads CASAGVGGNEQFF. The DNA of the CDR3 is TGTGCCAGCGCGGGAGTTGGGGGGAATGAGCAGTTCTTC.

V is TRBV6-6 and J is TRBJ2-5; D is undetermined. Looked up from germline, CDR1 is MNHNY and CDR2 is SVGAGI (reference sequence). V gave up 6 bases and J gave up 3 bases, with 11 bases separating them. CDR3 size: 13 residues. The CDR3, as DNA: TGTGCCAGCAGCTATCACACGAAAGAGACCCAGTACTTC. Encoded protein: CASSYHTKETQYF.

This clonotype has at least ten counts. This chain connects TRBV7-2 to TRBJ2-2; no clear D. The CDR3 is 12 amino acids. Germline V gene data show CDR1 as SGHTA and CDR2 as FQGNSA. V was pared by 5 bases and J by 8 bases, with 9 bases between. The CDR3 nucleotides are TGTGCCAGCAGCCCCCGAGAGGGGGAGCTGTTTTTT. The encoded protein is CASSPREGELFF.

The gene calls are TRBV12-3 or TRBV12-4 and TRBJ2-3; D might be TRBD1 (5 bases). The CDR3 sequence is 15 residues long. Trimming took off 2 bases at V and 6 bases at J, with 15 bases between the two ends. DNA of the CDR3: TGTGCCAGCAGTTTAATGAGGATCGCAGGGGATACGCAGTATTTT. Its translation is CASSLMRIAGDTQYF.

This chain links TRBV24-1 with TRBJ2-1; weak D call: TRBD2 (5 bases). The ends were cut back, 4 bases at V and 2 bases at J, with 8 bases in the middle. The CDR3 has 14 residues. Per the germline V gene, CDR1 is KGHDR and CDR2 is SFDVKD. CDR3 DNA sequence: TGTGCCACCAGTGAACGGACTGCCTACAATGAGCAGTTCTTC. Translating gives CATSERTAYNEQFF.

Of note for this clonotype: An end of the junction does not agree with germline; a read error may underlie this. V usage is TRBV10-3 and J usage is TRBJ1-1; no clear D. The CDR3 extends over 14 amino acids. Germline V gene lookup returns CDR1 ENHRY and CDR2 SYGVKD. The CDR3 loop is CAISDRVGSTEASF. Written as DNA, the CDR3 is TGTGCCATCAGTGACAGAGTTGGGAGCACTGAAGCTTCCTTT.

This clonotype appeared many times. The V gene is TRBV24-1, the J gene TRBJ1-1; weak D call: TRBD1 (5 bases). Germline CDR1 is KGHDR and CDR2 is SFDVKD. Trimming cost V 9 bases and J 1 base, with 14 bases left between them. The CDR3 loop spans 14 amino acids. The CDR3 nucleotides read TGTGCCACCCCCATAGGGGTGGGGAACACTGAAGCTTTCTTT. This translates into CATPIGVGNTEAFF.

CDR3: CATSPNRGEETQYF. The CDR3, as DNA: TGTGCCACCAGCCCCAACAGGGGGGAAGAGACCCAGTACTTC. V and J are TRBV24-1 and TRBJ2-5; 8 bases map to TRBD1. From germline, CDR1 is KGHDR and CDR2 SFDVKD. The CDR3 has 14 residues. The J segment lost 3 bases and the V segment lost 7 bases, leaving 6 bases of the junction unmatched.

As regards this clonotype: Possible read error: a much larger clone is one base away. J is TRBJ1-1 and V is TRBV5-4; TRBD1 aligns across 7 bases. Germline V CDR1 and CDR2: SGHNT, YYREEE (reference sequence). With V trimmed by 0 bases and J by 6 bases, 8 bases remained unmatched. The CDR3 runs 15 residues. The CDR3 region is CASSLGGQVDAEAFF. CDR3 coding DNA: TGTGCCAGCAGCTTGGGAGGACAGGTGGACGCTGAAGCTTTCTTT.

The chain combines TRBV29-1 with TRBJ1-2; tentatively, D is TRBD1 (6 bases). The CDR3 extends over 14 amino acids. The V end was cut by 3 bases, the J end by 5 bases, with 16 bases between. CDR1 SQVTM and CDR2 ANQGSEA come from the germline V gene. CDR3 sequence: CSVEGAGTDYGYTF. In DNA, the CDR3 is TGCAGCGTTGAGGGGGCAGGGACGGATTATGGCTACACCTTC.

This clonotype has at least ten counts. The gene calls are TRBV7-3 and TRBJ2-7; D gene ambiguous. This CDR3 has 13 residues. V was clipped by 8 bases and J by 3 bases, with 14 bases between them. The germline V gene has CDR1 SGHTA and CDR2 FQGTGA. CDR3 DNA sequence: TGTGCCAGCTCTGTGGGGAAAGGCTACGAGCAGTACTTC. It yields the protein CASSVGKGYEQYF.

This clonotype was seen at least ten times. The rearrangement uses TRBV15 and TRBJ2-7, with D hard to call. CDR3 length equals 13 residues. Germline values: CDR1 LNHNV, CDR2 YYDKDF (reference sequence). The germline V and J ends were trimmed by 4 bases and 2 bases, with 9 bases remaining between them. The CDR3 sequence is CATSNRPPYEQYF. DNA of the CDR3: TGTGCCACCAGCAACAGACCGCCCTACGAGCAGTACTTC.

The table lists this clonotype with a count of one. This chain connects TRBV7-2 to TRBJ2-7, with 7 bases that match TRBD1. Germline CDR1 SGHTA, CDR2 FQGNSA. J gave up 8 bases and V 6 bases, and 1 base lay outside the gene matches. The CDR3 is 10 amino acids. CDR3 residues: CASRRGQQYF. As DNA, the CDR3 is TGTGCCAGCAGAAGGGGGCAGCAGTACTTC.

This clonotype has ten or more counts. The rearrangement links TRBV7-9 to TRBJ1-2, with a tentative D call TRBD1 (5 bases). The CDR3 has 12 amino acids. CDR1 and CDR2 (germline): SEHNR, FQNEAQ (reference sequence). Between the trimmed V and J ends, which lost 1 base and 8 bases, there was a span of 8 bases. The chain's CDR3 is CASSLDRSGYTF. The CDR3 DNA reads TGTGCCAGCAGCTTAGACAGGTCCGGCTACACCTTC.